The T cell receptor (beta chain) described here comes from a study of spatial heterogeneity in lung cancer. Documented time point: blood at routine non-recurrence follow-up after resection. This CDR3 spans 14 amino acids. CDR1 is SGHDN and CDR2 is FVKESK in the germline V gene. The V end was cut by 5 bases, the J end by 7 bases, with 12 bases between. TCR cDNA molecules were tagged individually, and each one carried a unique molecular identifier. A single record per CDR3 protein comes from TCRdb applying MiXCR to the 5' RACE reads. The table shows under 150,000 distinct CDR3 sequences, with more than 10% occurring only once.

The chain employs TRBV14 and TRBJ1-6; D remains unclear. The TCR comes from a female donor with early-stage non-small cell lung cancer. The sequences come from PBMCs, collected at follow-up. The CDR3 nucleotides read TGTGCCAGCAGCGGTCCGATGGGCAATTCACCCCTCCACTTT. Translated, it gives CASSGPMGNSPLHF. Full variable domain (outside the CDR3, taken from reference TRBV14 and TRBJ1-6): EAGVTQFPSHSVIEKGQTVTLRCDPISGHDNLYWYRRVMGKEIKFLLHFVKESKQDESGMPNNRFLAERTGGTYSTLKVQPAELEDSGVYFCASSGPMGNSPLHFGNGTRLTVT.